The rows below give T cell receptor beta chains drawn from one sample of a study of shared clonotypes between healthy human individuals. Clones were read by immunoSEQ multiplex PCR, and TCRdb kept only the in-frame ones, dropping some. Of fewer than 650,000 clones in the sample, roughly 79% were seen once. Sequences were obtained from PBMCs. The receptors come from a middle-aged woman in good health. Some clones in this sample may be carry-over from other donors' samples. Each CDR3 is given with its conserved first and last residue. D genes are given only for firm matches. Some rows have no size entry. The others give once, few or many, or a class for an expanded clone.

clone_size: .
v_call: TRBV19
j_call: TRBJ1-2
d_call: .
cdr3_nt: TGTGCCAGTAGTACTCGGGACGCTCTTAACTATGGCTACACCTTC
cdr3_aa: CASSTRDALNYGYTF

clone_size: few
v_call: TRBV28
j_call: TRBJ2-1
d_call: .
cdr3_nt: TGTGCCAGCAGCCAGCCACCATCTTCCAATGAGCAGTTCTTC
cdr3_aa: CASSQPPSSNEQFF

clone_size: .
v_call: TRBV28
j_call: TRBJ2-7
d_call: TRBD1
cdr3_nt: TGTGCCAGCAGTTTACATGGGACAGGGAACTACGAGCAGTACTTC
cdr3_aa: CASSLHGTGNYEQYF

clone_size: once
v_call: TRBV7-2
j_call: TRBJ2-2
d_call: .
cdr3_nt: TGTGCCAGCAGCTTAATAGGGTGGGACACCGGGGAGCTGTTTTTT
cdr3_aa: CASSLIGWDTGELFF

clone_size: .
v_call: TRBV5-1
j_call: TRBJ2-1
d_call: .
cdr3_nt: TGCGCCAGCAGCTTGGCCTCAGGCTCCTACAATGAGCAGTTCTTC
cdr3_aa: CASSLASGSYNEQFF

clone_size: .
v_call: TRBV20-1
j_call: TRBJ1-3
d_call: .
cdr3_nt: TGCAGTGCTGTTGGAAACACCATATATTTT
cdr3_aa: CSAVGNTIYF

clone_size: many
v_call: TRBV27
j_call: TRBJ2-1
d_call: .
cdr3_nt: TGTGCCAGCAGTCCACAGAGGGGTGAGCAGTTCTTC
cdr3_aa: CASSPQRGEQFF

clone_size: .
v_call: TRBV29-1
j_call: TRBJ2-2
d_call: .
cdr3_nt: TGCAGCGTTGCAGTCGCAGGGCAAGCCGGGGAGCTGTTTTTT
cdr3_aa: CSVAVAGQAGELFF

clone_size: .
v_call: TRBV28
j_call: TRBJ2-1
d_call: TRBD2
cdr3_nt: TGTGCCAGCAGTTTACCCAGGACTAGCGGGACCTACAATGAGCAGTTCTTC
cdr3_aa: CASSLPRTSGTYNEQFF

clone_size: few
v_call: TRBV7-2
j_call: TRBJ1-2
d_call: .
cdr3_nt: TGTGCCAGCAGCTTAGAAACAGTCTATGGCTACACCTTC
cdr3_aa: CASSLETVYGYTF

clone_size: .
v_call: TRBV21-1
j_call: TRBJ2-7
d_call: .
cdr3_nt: TGTGCCAGCAGCAAATGCCCCGGGAAGTACCCAATAAAGGAGCAGTACTTC
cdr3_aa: CASSKCPGKYPIKEQYF

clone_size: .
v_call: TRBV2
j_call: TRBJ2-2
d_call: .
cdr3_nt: TGTGCCAGCAAGAACACCGGGGAGCTGTTTTTT
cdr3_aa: CASKNTGELFF

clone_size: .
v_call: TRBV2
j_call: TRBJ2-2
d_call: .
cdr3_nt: TGTGCCAGCAGTGACAACCCACCCCGCGCCGGCGCGGAGCTGTTTTTT
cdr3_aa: CASSDNPPRAGAELFF

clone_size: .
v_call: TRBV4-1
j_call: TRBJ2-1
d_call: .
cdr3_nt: TGCGCCAGCAGCCACCCCGGACGGAACGGAGAGCAGTTCTTC
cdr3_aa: CASSHPGRNGEQFF

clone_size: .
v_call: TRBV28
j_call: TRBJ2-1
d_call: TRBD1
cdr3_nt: TGTGCCAGCAGCGGGATAACAGGGGTTGGGAATGAGCAGTTCTTC
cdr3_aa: CASSGITGVGNEQFF

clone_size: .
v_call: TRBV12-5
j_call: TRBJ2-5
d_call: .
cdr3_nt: TGTGCTAGTGGGGTTGGAGAGACCCAGTACTTC
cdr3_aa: CASGVGETQYF

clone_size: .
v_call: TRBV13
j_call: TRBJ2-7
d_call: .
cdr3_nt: TGTGCCAGCAGCTCCTCCGGGACCACCTACGAGCAGTACTTC
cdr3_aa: CASSSSGTTYEQYF

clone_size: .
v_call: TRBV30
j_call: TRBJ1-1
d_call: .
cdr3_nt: TGTGCCTGGAGTTATGGCGACTTTAGGGGTACTGAAGCTTTCTTT
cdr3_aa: CAWSYGDFRGTEAFF

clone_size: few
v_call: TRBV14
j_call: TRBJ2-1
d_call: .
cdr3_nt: TGTGCCAGCAGCCCCCGTGCTAGCTTCATGGTCTTC
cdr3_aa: CASSPRASFMVF

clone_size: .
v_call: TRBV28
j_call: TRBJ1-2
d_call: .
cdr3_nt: TGTGCCAGCAGTTCGGGAAACTCGGGTATAGTTGGCTACACCTTC
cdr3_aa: CASSSGNSGIVGYTF

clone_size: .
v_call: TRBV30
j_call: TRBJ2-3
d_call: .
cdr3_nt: TGTGCCTGGAGCCAGACTAGTTCATACACAGATACGCAGTATTTT
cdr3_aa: CAWSQTSSYTDTQYF

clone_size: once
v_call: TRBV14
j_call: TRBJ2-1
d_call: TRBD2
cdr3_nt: TGTGCCAGCAGCCAAGAGTTAGCGGGACCTCTTGAGCAGTTCTTC
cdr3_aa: CASSQELAGPLEQFF